This is a list of T cell receptor beta chains from one sample in a study of T cells in Graves' hyperthyroidism and ophthalmopathy. TCRdb re-called the multiplex PCR reads with MiXCR, one entry per CDR3 protein. The sample consists of over 120,000 distinct CDR3 sequences, around 21% of them appearing once. Input material: blood. These receptors were collected from a woman aged 45-65 years with Graves' hyperthyroidism that later progressed to Graves' ophthalmopathy. The CDR3 runs from the conserved cysteine through the conserved F or W. D genes are given only for firm matches. Size tells how often a clone was seen (once, few, many) or the class of an expanded clone, and some rows leave it out.

D: -; V: TRBV28; size: many; J: TRBJ2-7; CDR3: CASSLLSGYEQYF; DNA: TGTGCCAGCAGTTTACTGAGTGGATACGAGCAGTACTTC
D: -; V: TRBV13; size: -; J: TRBJ2-3; CDR3: CASSLAGGFTDTQYF; DNA: TGCGCCAGCAGCTTGGCTGGGGGATTCACAGATACGCAGTATTTT
D: -; V: TRBV29-1; size: many; J: TRBJ2-7; CDR3: CSVERLRGEQYF; DNA: TGCAGCGTTGAAAGGTTGAGGGGAGAGCAGTACTTC
D: -; V: TRBV11-2; size: -; J: TRBJ2-2; CDR3: CASSSWGSGNTGELFF; DNA: TGTGCCAGCAGCTCGTGGGGTAGCGGGAACACCGGGGAGCTGTTTTTT
D: -; V: TRBV28; size: many; J: TRBJ2-7; CDR3: CASSFPARREQYF; DNA: TGTGCCAGCAGTTTTCCTGCCCGTAGGGAGCAGTACTTC
D: -; V: TRBV4-1; size: few; J: TRBJ1-1; CDR3: CASSQEAGTKNTEAFF; DNA: TGCGCCAGCAGCCAAGAGGCAGGGACAAAGAACACTGAAGCTTTCTTT
D: -; V: TRBV5-1; size: -; J: TRBJ2-2; CDR3: CASSLGDPSTGELFF; DNA: TGCGCCAGCAGCTTGGGGGACCCATCCACCGGGGAGCTGTTTTTT
D: -; V: TRBV28; size: many; J: TRBJ2-1; CDR3: CASSPDRERDYNEQFF; DNA: TGTGCCAGCAGCCCCGATAGGGAAAGGGATTACAATGAGCAGTTCTTC
D: TRBD1; V: TRBV24-1; size: once; J: TRBJ2-1; CDR3: CATSDGQGRNEQFF; DNA: TGTGCCACCAGTGATGGACAGGGACGAAATGAGCAGTTCTTC
D: -; V: TRBV6-1; size: many; J: TRBJ1-3; CDR3: CASSRSGGRDTIYF; DNA: TGTGCCAGCAGTCGATCAGGCGGTCGAGACACCATATATTTT
D: -; V: TRBV29-1; size: few; J: TRBJ1-1; CDR3: CSARDAVSEAFF; DNA: TGCAGCGCCCGGGACGCTGTAAGTGAAGCTTTCTTT
D: -; V: TRBV12-3/TRBV12-4; size: many; J: TRBJ2-2; CDR3: CASSPRRGPSGNTGELFF; DNA: TGTGCCAGCAGTCCCCGGCGGGGGCCATCTGGGAACACCGGGGAGCTGTTTTTT
D: -; V: TRBV10-3; size: few; J: TRBJ2-1; CDR3: CAISESDEQFF; DNA: TGTGCCATCAGTGAGTCGGATGAGCAGTTCTTC
D: TRBD2; V: TRBV7-3; size: once; J: TRBJ2-7; CDR3: CASSLASGTSGNNEQYF; DNA: TGTGCCAGCAGCTTAGCCTCCGGGACTAGCGGTAACAATGAGCAGTACTTC
D: -; V: TRBV15; size: -; J: TRBJ1-5; CDR3: CATSRSTGFNQPQHF; DNA: TGTGCCACCAGCAGATCAACGGGTTTTAATCAGCCCCAGCATTTT
D: -; V: TRBV9; size: few; J: TRBJ1-6; CDR3: CASSGSSGHLTNSPLHF; DNA: TGTGCCAGCAGCGGTAGTAGCGGGCACCTCACTAATTCACCCCTCCACTTT
D: TRBD1; V: TRBV5-4; size: few; J: TRBJ1-2; CDR3: CASSFSGTALHGYTF; DNA: TGTGCCAGCAGCTTTTCCGGGACAGCACTACATGGCTACACCTTC
D: TRBD1; V: TRBV2; size: many; J: TRBJ1-1; CDR3: CASRSTGVAEAFF; DNA: TGTGCCAGCAGGTCGACAGGGGTGGCTGAAGCTTTCTTT
D: -; V: TRBV13; size: few; J: TRBJ2-5; CDR3: CASRHRGQGPGETQYF; DNA: TGTGCCAGCAGACATCGGGGGCAGGGCCCGGGAGAGACCCAGTACTTC
D: TRBD2; V: TRBV4-1; size: -; J: TRBJ2-5; CDR3: CASSHTRLAGGPRETQYF; DNA: TGCGCCAGCAGCCATACGCGACTAGCGGGAGGGCCGCGAGAGACCCAGTACTTC
D: -; V: TRBV7-7; size: few; J: TRBJ2-1; CDR3: CASSPAGGAVQFF; DNA: TGTGCTAGCAGCCCTGCGGGTGGGGCCGTGCAGTTCTTC
D: -; V: TRBV6-2/TRBV6-3; size: many; J: TRBJ1-6; CDR3: CASMVGGQRNSPLHF; DNA: TGTGCCAGCATGGTCGGTGGACAGCGAAATTCACCCCTCCACTTT
D: TRBD1; V: TRBV7-6; size: -; J: TRBJ2-2; CDR3: CASSLDRDRGLIDTGELFF; DNA: TGTGCCAGCAGCTTAGATCGGGACAGGGGGCTTATCGACACCGGGGAGCTGTTTTTT
D: -; V: TRBV6-1; size: few; J: TRBJ1-3; CDR3: CASSELPGNSGNTIYF; DNA: TGTGCCAGCAGTGAACTTCCAGGGAACTCTGGAAACACCATATATTTT
D: TRBD2; V: TRBV20-1; size: many; J: TRBJ2-1; CDR3: CSAYGTSGRAHEQFF; DNA: TGCAGTGCTTATGGGACTAGCGGGAGGGCCCATGAGCAGTTCTTC
D: -; V: TRBV28; size: many; J: TRBJ2-2; CDR3: CASSYHTGELFF; DNA: TGTGCCAGCAGTTACCACACCGGGGAGCTGTTTTTT
D: -; V: TRBV6-1; size: many; J: TRBJ2-5; CDR3: CASSYRGPYQETQYF; DNA: TGTGCCAGCAGTTACCGGGGACCGTACCAAGAGACCCAGTACTTC
D: TRBD1; V: TRBV6-1; size: few; J: TRBJ2-6; CDR3: CASRSGGSGANVLTF; DNA: TGTGCCAGCAGATCAGGGGGCTCTGGGGCCAACGTCCTGACTTTC
D: TRBD2; V: TRBV20-1; size: -; J: TRBJ2-3; CDR3: CSANAGGIADTQYF; DNA: TGCAGTGCTAATGCGGGAGGGATAGCGGATACGCAGTATTTT
D: TRBD1; V: TRBV4-1; size: -; J: TRBJ1-2; CDR3: CASSHPTGGDYGYTF; DNA: TGCGCCAGCAGCCACCCGACAGGGGGCGATTACGGCTACACCTTC
D: TRBD2; V: TRBV20-1; size: few; J: TRBJ2-1; CDR3: CSASPGTRRGNEQFF; DNA: TGCAGTGCAAGTCCCGGGACTAGAAGGGGCAATGAGCAGTTCTTC
D: -; V: TRBV28; size: many; J: TRBJ1-4; CDR3: CASSWVGGVGLFF; DNA: TGTGCCAGCAGTTGGGTGGGGGGAGTCGGACTGTTTTTT
D: -; V: TRBV29-1; size: many; J: TRBJ2-1; CDR3: CSVEDRRSRNEQFF; DNA: TGCAGCGTTGAGGACCGGCGGTCCCGTAATGAGCAGTTCTTC